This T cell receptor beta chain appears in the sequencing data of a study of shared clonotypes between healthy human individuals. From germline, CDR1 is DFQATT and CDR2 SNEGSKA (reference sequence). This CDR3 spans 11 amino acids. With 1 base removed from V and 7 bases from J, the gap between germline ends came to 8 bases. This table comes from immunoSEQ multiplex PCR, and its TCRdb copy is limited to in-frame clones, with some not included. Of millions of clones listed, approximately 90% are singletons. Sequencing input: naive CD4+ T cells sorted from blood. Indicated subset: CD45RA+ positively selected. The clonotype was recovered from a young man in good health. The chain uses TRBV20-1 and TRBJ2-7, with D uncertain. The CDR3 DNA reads TGCAGTGCTAGAGGGGGTTGGGAGCAGTACTTC. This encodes CSARGGWEQYF.